This is a list of T cell receptor beta chains from one sample in a study of T cells in Graves' hyperthyroidism and ophthalmopathy. One entry per CDR3 protein, called by TCRdb with MiXCR from the multiplex PCR reads. The table has about 210,000 distinct CDR3 sequences, about a sixth seen once. Sequencing input: blood. The receptors were gathered from a man in his fifties with Graves' hyperthyroidism. The CDR3 runs from the conserved cysteine through the conserved F or W. A D gene is named only where the DNA matches it firmly. Clone size is shown for a subset of rows, as once, few, many or a class of expanded clone.

D	V	J	length	size	DNA	CDR3
TRBD2	TRBV5-4	TRBJ2-1	14	few	TGTGCCAGCAGTGGCGGGGGTTACGGCAATGAGCAGTTCTTC	CASSGGGYGNEQFF
TRBD1	TRBV20-1	TRBJ2-2	13	many	TGCAGTGTCAGGGGGCTCGAAACCGGGGAGCTGTTTTTT	CSVRGLETGELFF
TRBD2	TRBV20-1	TRBJ2-1	15	-	TGCAGTGCTAGAGGGGGCGGCGGGAGGCACAATGAGCAGTTCTTC	CSARGGGGRHNEQFF
TRBD1	TRBV29-1	TRBJ2-1	15	-	TGCAGCATAACCTCCGGGACAGGGGGCTACAATGAGCAGTTCTTC	CSITSGTGGYNEQFF
-	TRBV5-4	TRBJ2-7	17	few	TGTGCCAGCAGCCGGGGAGGTTACGGGTCAGGGGTTGCCGAGCAGTACTTC	CASSRGGYGSGVAEQYF
-	TRBV10-3	TRBJ2-2	13	few	TGTGCCACGACGGAATCGAACACCGGGGAGCTGTTTTTT	CATTESNTGELFF
TRBD2	TRBV4-1	TRBJ2-5	16	-	TGCGCCAGCAGCCAAGGGTTAGCGGGAGGCCAAGAGACCCAGTACTTC	CASSQGLAGGQETQYF
TRBD2	TRBV15	TRBJ2-3	17	-	TGTGCCACCAGCAGAGGCGGCAGCGGGGACCTCACAGATACGCAGTATTTT	CATSRGGSGDLTDTQYF
-	TRBV11-2	TRBJ1-2	13	many	TGTGCCAGCAGCTTTACGGGGGTAGAGGGCTACACCTTC	CASSFTGVEGYTF
-	TRBV4-1	TRBJ1-1	15	few	TGCGCCAGCAGCCAGGGGATCTCGGGGAACACTGAAGCTTTCTTT	CASSQGISGNTEAFF
TRBD2	TRBV28	TRBJ2-7	14	few	TGTGCCAGCGGGGGGCTAGCGGGACGCCACGAGCAGTACTTC	CASGGLAGRHEQYF
-	TRBV5-1	TRBJ1-1	14	many	TGCGCCAGCAGCTTGGCCTGGGGTAGCACTGAAGCTTTCTTT	CASSLAWGSTEAFF
TRBD1	TRBV11-2	TRBJ1-2	15	-	TGTGCCAGCAGCTTAGCCCAGGGGGAGGTAGGCGGCTACACCTTC	CASSLAQGEVGGYTF
TRBD2	TRBV12-3/TRBV12-4	TRBJ2-3	14	many	TGTGCCAGCCAGCGGGAGGGCCGCACAGATACGCAGTATTTT	CASQREGRTDTQYF
-	TRBV10-2	TRBJ1-1	10	many	TGCGCCAGCTTTTCTTCTGAAGCTTTCTTT	CASFSSEAFF
-	TRBV7-2	TRBJ1-5	13	many	TGTGCCAGCAGCCCGACAGTCAATCAGCCCCAGCATTTT	CASSPTVNQPQHF
-	TRBV28	TRBJ2-2	15	many	TGTGCCAGCAGCTCGACAGGTGCCGCGGCCGGGGAGCTGTTTTTT	CASSSTGAAAGELFF
-	TRBV5-1	TRBJ1-1	15	many	TGCGCCAGCAGCCCCCGGCCCCTGTCGAACACTGAAGCTTTCTTT	CASSPRPLSNTEAFF
-	TRBV12-3/TRBV12-4	TRBJ2-7	13	-	TGTGCCAGCAGTTTCGCGACTACCTACGAGCAGTACTTC	CASSFATTYEQYF
-	TRBV7-2	TRBJ1-2	12	many	TGTGCCAGCAGCTTAGTGGGAAGCGGCTACACCTTC	CASSLVGSGYTF